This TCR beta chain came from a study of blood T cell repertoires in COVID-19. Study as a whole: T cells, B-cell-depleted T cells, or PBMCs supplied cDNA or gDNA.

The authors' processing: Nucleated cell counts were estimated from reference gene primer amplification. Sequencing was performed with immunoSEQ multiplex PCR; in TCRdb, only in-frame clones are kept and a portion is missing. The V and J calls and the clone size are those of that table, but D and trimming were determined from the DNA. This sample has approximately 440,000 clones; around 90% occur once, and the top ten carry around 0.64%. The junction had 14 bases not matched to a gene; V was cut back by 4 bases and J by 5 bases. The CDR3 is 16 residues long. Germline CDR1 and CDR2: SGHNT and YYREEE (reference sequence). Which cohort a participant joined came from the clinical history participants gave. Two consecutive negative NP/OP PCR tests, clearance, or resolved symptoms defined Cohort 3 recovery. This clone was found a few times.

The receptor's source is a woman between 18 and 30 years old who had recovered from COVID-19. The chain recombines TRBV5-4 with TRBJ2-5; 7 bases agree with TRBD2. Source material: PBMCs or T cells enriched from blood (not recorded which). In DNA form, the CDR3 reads TGTGCCAGCAGCCCTGGGGCAGGGAGGGAATGGGAGACCCAGTACTTC. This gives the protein CASSPGAGREWETQYF.